This entry lists 17 T cell receptor beta chains sequenced from one sample in a study of regulatory T cells in long-lasting Graves disease. Stated time point: newly diagnosed GD, antithyroid drugs for less than 3 months. PBMC RNA was the source of the TCR library. Arm-PCR of CDR3 regions and iRepertoire HTBI primers were the basis on which TCR beta libraries were built. MiXCR, applied by TCRdb to the multiplex PCR reads, yields one record per CDR3 protein. This sample has over 400,000 distinct CDR3 sequences, with around 15% found just once. This sample was shared with a second study, whose subject was T cells in Graves' hyperthyroidism and ophthalmopathy.

The specimen comprised peripheral blood mononuclear cells (PBMCs), sampled at new diagnosis, from a patient treated with antithyroid drugs. The receptors here all came from a woman aged 50 to 60 with Graves disease.

V is TRBV5-4 and J is TRBJ1-2, with 7 bases that match TRBD1. The ends lost 4 bases at V and 0 bases at J; junction bases unmatched: 9. CDR1 SGHNT and CDR2 YYREEE come from the germline V gene (reference sequence). CDR3 length equals 16 residues. CDR3 in DNA: TGTGCCAGCAGCATTCGGGACAGTAATACTAACTATGGCTACACCTTC. Translation gives CASSIRDSNTNYGYTF.

As to this clonotype: It may be a read error: a sequence one base away is much more abundant. As DNA, the CDR3 is TGTGCCAGCAGCTGGACCGGGACTAGCGGGGGCCCTCAGTATGAGCGGTTCTTC. It yields the protein CASSWTGTSGGPQYERFF. The chain is built from TRBV7-9 and TRBJ2-1, with 14 bases aligning to TRBD2. Per germline, CDR1 SEHNR and CDR2 FQNEAQ (reference sequence). This CDR3 has 18 amino acids. Filled out from reference TRBV7-9 and TRBJ2-1, the complete variable domain reads DTGVSQNPRHKITKRGQNVTFRCDPISEHNRLYWYRQTLGQGPEFLTYFQNEAQLEKSRLLSDRFSAERPKGSFSTLEIQRTEQGDSAMYLCASSWTGTSGGPQYERFFGPGTRLTVL.

J is TRBJ1-1 and V is TRBV6-1; perhaps TRBD1 as D (6 bases). This CDR3 spans 15 amino acids. Germline V gene lookup returns CDR1 MNHNS and CDR2 SASEGT. V was shortened by 6 bases and J by 0 bases, with 14 bases between the two germline ends. CDR3 sequence (DNA): TGTGCCAGCAGCGATATGACAGGTATGAACACTGAAGCTTTCTTT. The encoded protein is CASSDMTGMNTEAFF.

This chain joins TRBV19 and TRBJ2-7; D unclear. The CDR3 contains 15 residues. Trimming removed 5 bases from V and 4 bases from J, with 18 bases in between. CDR1 and CDR2 from the germline V gene are LNHDA and SQIVND (reference sequence). CDR3 sequence (DNA): TGTGCCAGTAGTCCTCCGGGCGGAAAGATTTACGAGCAGTACTTC. Translated, it gives CASSPPGGKIYEQYF. The whole variable domain, remainder taken from reference TRBV19 and TRBJ2-7, is DGGITQSPKYLFRKEGQNVTLSCEQNLNHDAMYWYRQDPGQGLRLIYYSQIVNDFQKGDIAEGYSVSREKKESFPLTVTSAQKNPTAFYLCASSPPGGKIYEQYFGPGTRLTVT.

This chain's CDR3 is CASRPRPDRVYNEQFF. The CDR3 nucleotides read TGTGCCAGCAGGCCCCGTCCCGACAGGGTCTACAATGAGCAGTTCTTC. This chain links TRBV7-9 with TRBJ2-1; 7 bases are shared with TRBD1. In germline, CDR1 is SEHNR, CDR2 FQNEAQ (reference sequence). V lost 6 bases and J lost 3; bases outside the gene matches: 11. The length of the CDR3 is 16 residues.

In this sample, this clonotype turned up many times. The chain uses TRBV29-1 and TRBJ2-1, with 9 bases fitting TRBD1. The CDR3 extends over 14 amino acids. Trimming removed 2 bases from V and 6 bases from J; junction bases left unmatched: 5. Germline V gene lookup returns CDR1 SQVTM and CDR2 ANQGSEA. The CDR3 reads CSVEQRTGVNEQFF. The CDR3 region has the DNA TGCAGCGTTGAACAGAGGACAGGGGTCAATGAGCAGTTCTTC.

This clonotype was found many times. The chain couples TRBV20-1 to TRBJ2-7; D might be TRBD2 (6 bases). This CDR3 is built from 12 residues. The V and J ends lost 3 bases and 4 bases respectively, with 10 bases between them. Germline CDR1 reads DFQATT; CDR2 reads SNEGSKA (reference sequence). In DNA, the CDR3 is TGCAGTGCTAGGGTCCGGGGGTACGAGCAGTACTTC. Its protein product is CSARVRGYEQYF.

This clonotype was seen a few times. V usage is TRBV6-1 and J usage is TRBJ2-1; maybe TRBD1 (6 bases). Between the trimmed V and J ends, which lost 6 bases and 0 bases, there was a span of 12 bases. The CDR3 spans 15 residues. Germline assignment: CDR1 MNHNS and CDR2 SASEGT. Here the CDR3 reads CASSFGQSSYNEQFF. Written as DNA, the CDR3 is TGTGCCAGCAGCTTCGGACAGAGCTCCTACAATGAGCAGTTCTTC.

This chain links TRBV7-3 with TRBJ2-1; 7 bases are shared with TRBD2. Trimming cost V 3 bases and J 5 bases; bases outside gene matches: 4. The CDR3 has 14 amino acids. From germline, CDR1 is SGHTA and CDR2 FQGTGA. The CDR3 reads CASSFTLADNEQFF. Here the CDR3 DNA reads TGTGCCAGCAGCTTTACTCTAGCGGACAATGAGCAGTTCTTC. The full variable domain, rest sourced from reference TRBV7-3 and TRBJ2-1, is GAGVSQTPSNKVTEKGKYVELRCDPISGHTALYWYRQSLGQGPEFLIYFQGTGAADDSGLPNDRFFAVRPEGSVSTLKIQRTERGDSAVYLCASSFTLADNEQFFGPGTRLTVL.

This clonotype was found many times. The rearrangement joins TRBV2 to TRBJ2-7, with D perhaps being TRBD1 or TRBD2 (5 bases each). Germline V gene data show CDR1 as SNHLY and CDR2 as FYNNEI. CDR3 length equals 16 residues. Trimming removed 6 bases at V and 1 base at J, with 19 bases between. The chain's CDR3 is CASRKPRERLSYEQYF. DNA of the CDR3: TGTGCCAGCAGGAAACCCAGGGAGCGCCTTTCCTACGAGCAGTACTTC. Together with reference TRBV2 and TRBJ2-7, the CDR3 gives the full variable domain: EPEVTQTPSHQVTQMGQEVILRCVPISNHLYFYWYRQILGQKVEFLVSFYNNEISEKSEIFDDQFSVERPDGSNFTLKIRSTKLEDSAMYFCASRKPRERLSYEQYFGPGTRLTVT.

This clonotype has a handful of counts. This sequence joins TRBV6-1 and TRBJ2-1; 7 nucleotides line up with TRBD1. This CDR3 is built from 15 residues. J was trimmed by 5 bases and V by 5 bases; bases with no gene match: 9. CDR1 and CDR2 (germline): MNHNS, SASEGT. CDR3 loop: CASSTGTASNNEQFF. The DNA of the CDR3 is TGTGCCAGCAGTACCGGGACAGCAAGTAACAATGAGCAGTTCTTC.

The gene calls are TRBV19 and TRBJ2-1; 11 bases line up with TRBD2. The CDR3 runs to 19 residues. V gave up 7 bases and J gave up 7 bases; unmatched junction bases: 21. CDR1 LNHDA and CDR2 SQIVND come from the germline V gene (reference sequence). CDR3 nucleotides: TGTGCCAGTATGGGGGGAGGGGTGCTAGCGGGAGGAGATGAGAATGAGCAGTTCTTC. Protein sequence: CASMGGGVLAGGDENEQFF.

The chain combines TRBV12-3 or TRBV12-4 with TRBJ2-7; 12 bases fit TRBD2. The CDR3 runs 18 residues. J was trimmed by 1 base and V by 8 bases; bases with no gene match: 15. CDR3 sequence reads: CASSPRTSGTAGSYEQYF. In DNA, the CDR3 is TGTGCCAGCTCACCAAGGACTAGCGGGACCGCCGGTTCCTACGAGCAGTACTTC.

This chain connects TRBV4-1 to TRBJ2-2; 10 nucleotides align to TRBD1. The CDR3 loop spans 14 amino acids. V trimming: 4 bases; J trimming: 6 bases; junction bases outside the gene matches: 2. CDR1 is MGHRA, CDR2 YSYEKL, per germline. CDR3 residues: CASSRGQGAGELFF. The CDR3 bases are TGCGCCAGCAGCCGCGGACAGGGGGCCGGGGAGCTGTTTTTT.

A few counts support this clonotype. A read error is possible here, since a much larger clone lies one base away. The chain couples TRBV5-1 to TRBJ2-3, with D unclear. There are 15 residues in the CDR3. Per germline, CDR1 SGHRS and CDR2 YFSETQ. The V end lost 0 bases, the J end lost 1 base, and 9 bases lay between the germline ends. The chain's CDR3 is CASSLAATRTDTQYF. Here the CDR3 DNA reads TGCGCCAGCAGCTTGGCGGCTACGCGCACAGATACGCAGTATTTT.

This clonotype occurred many times. This chain uses TRBV12-3 or TRBV12-4 with TRBJ1-1, with D uncertain. Trimming took 7 bases from V and 3 from J, leaving 15 bases between them. The CDR3 totals 14 residues. The CDR3 protein is CASTLGRGYTEAFF. Here the CDR3 DNA reads TGTGCCAGCACCTTAGGCCGGGGTTACACTGAAGCTTTCTTT.

This clonotype was counted ten times or more. The V gene is TRBV12-3 or TRBV12-4, the J gene TRBJ2-2; D might be TRBD1 (5 bases). Trimming pared 2 bases from V and 4 bases from J, leaving 11 bases between. The CDR3 loop spans 15 amino acids. The CDR3 DNA follows: TGTGCCAGCAGTTTAATTCAAAGGGGCACCGGGGAGCTGTTTTTT. It yields the protein CASSLIQRGTGELFF.